This T cell receptor (beta chain) appears in the sequencing data of a study of CD8+ T cells in alopecia areata. Treatment specified: oral pan-JAK inhibitor, 5-10 mg twice daily. Trimming took off 4 bases at V and 4 bases at J, with 10 bases between the two ends. The germline V gene encodes CDR1 MNHEY and CDR2 SMNVEV (reference sequence). The CDR3 contains 14 residues. In each case, RNA was isolated and then reverse transcribed into cDNA as the sequencing template. The assay was immunoSEQ multiplex PCR, and TCRdb's table has in-frame clones only and misses some. Found here are about 100,000 clones, 84% of them singletons; the top ten hold roughly 23%.

The genes are TRBV27 and TRBJ2-2; D not certain. Sequencing was performed on CD8+ T cells sorted from blood, taken at week 24, from a patient treated with tofacitinib. The source is a human donor with alopecia areata. CDR3 sequence reads: CASSSLGITGELFF. CDR3 coding DNA: TGTGCCAGCAGTTCGCTAGGCATCACCGGGGAGCTGTTTTTT.